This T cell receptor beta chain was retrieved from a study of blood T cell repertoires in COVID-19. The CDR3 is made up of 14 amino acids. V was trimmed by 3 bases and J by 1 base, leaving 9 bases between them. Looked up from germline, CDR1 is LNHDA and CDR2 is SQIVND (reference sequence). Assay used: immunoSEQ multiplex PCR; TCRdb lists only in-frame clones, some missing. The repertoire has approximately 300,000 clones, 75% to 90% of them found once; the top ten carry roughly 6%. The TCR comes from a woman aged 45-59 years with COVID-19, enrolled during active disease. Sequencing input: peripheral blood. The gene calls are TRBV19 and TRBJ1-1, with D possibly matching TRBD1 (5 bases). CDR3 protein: CASSIRAENTEAFF. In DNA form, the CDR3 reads TGTGCCAGTAGTATCAGGGCGGAGAACACTGAAGCTTTCTTT.